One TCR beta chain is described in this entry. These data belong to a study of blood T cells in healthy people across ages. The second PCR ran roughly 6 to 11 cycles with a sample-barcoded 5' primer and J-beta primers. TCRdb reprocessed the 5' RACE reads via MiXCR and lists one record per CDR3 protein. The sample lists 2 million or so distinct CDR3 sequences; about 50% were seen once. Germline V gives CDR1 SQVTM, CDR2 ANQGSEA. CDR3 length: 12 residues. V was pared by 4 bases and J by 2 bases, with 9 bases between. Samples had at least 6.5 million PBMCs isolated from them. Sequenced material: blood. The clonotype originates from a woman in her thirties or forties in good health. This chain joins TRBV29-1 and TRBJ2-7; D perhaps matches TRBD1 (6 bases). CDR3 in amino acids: CSVGQVTYEQYF. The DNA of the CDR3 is TGCAGCGTTGGACAGGTAACCTACGAGCAGTACTTC.